Listed below are T cell receptor beta chains from one sample, sequenced in a study of monozygotic twins with inflammatory bowel disease. TCRdb reprocessed the 5' RACE reads, with one entry per CDR3 protein and no DNA. The clone table shows over 200,000 distinct CDR3 sequences, with the ten largest holding roughly 8%. Sequencing was done on a sample of blood. These receptors were collected from a human donor with ulcerative colitis or Crohn's disease, or a healthy co-twin of an affected twin (not recorded which). The CDR3 runs from the conserved cysteine through the conserved F or W. Clone size is not always given. Where it is, it says once, few, many or a class for expanded clones.

v_gene	j_gene	abundance	CDR3aa
TRBV12-3/TRBV12-4	TRBJ1-1	.	CASSLGEPTEAFF
TRBV5-1	TRBJ1-4	medium-sized	CASSFGQGNEKLFF
TRBV9	TRBJ1-1	.	CASSVGFWTEAFF
TRBV10-3	TRBJ2-2	.	CAINPTGVNTGELFF
TRBV30	TRBJ2-2	.	CAWLGGRALGNTGELFF
TRBV7-3	TRBJ2-1	.	CASSPGLAVYNEQFF
TRBV5-1	TRBJ1-6	.	CASSLDGREDSPLHF
TRBV6-5	TRBJ2-3	.	CASSYSRRMTDTQYF
TRBV28	TRBJ2-3	.	CASSPDRGYTDTQYF
TRBV5-6	TRBJ2-3	.	CASSRPEGVSSTDTQYF
TRBV6-5	TRBJ2-7	.	CASSYSLAAQGEQYF
TRBV12-3/TRBV12-4	TRBJ2-2	.	CASSFRGSRELFF
TRBV4-2	TRBJ2-3	.	CASSQTGRDVTDTQYF
TRBV9	TRBJ2-1	.	CASSVGRTTNNEQFF
TRBV29-1	TRBJ2-3	.	CSATRPGTDTQYF
TRBV7-2	TRBJ1-2	.	CASSLVIEYGYTF
TRBV28	TRBJ2-1	.	CASSLNPGQRNNEQFF
TRBV5-1	TRBJ2-3	.	CASTQTPGGSTDTQYF
TRBV3-1	TRBJ2-1	.	CASSLLAGEGEQFF
TRBV7-8	TRBJ2-7	.	CASSLASGTGVSEQYF
TRBV6-1	TRBJ2-7	.	CASSESFSGGPSYEQYF
TRBV19	TRBJ2-3	.	CASRFTSGGASDTQYF
TRBV4-2	TRBJ2-3	.	CASSQGTSGRAGTDTQYF
TRBV30	TRBJ1-5	.	CAWSSAGTANQPQHF
TRBV5-5	TRBJ1-2	.	CASSPGGLQYGYTF
TRBV3-1	TRBJ1-5	.	CASSQKGRGQPQHF
TRBV11-2	TRBJ2-5	.	CASSRSEGETQYF
TRBV27	TRBJ1-1	.	CASKGREQIFEAFF
TRBV11-1	TRBJ2-1	.	CASSPWGGPYNEQFF
TRBV12-3/TRBV12-4	TRBJ2-1	.	CASSVRTGEQFF
TRBV5-1	TRBJ2-1	.	CASSSRLAGGDNEQFF
TRBV28	TRBJ2-7	.	CAIRGGGSEYF
TRBV2	TRBJ2-3	.	CATEARRSTDTQYF
TRBV12-3/TRBV12-4	TRBJ1-4	.	CASGWDMPEKLFF
TRBV28	TRBJ2-7	.	CASTAKYVEQYF
TRBV7-2	TRBJ1-2	.	CASSLNWDTGGYTF
TRBV12-5	TRBJ1-1	.	CASGRDRGMNTEAFF
TRBV20-1	TRBJ1-2	.	CSARVTYGYTF
TRBV5-4	TRBJ2-7	.	CASSTPTGHDEQYF
TRBV7-2	TRBJ2-7	.	CASSFPREQGPYEQYF
TRBV13	TRBJ2-1	.	CASSSQTHGMEFF
TRBV19	TRBJ2-7	.	CASSTTSGRSEQYF
TRBV19	TRBJ2-7	.	CASSKPPGRDTYEQYF
TRBV15	TRBJ2-2	.	CATSRDPGSGELFF
TRBV6-5	TRBJ2-1	.	CASSYQLAGGRNEQFF
TRBV12-3/TRBV12-4	TRBJ2-3	.	CASSRRGDTQYF
TRBV20-1	TRBJ2-1	.	CSARAAILPEQFF
TRBV19	TRBJ1-2	.	CASTTGTRNYGYTF
TRBV30	TRBJ2-7	.	CAWGQGGYEQYF
TRBV20-1	TRBJ2-3	.	CSAPSLADTQYF
TRBV7-3	TRBJ2-7	.	CASSQLGGHEQYF
TRBV7-2	TRBJ2-2	.	CASSLAPTSGPGELFF